Detailed here is one T cell receptor (beta chain). Patients from Seattle were sampled longitudinally, starting during active infection. Authors' processing steps: Cell counts per sample came from amplifying reference gene primers. TCRdb's table, derived via immunoSEQ multiplex PCR, lists solely in-frame clones and lacks some. Clone size and V and J calls were adopted from that table, with D and trimming inferred from the DNA. The sample consists of around 300,000 clones, approximately 86% of them appearing once. The data are from a study of blood T cell repertoires in COVID-19. The wider study: The United States, Italy and Spain supplied acute and convalescent COVID-19 samples. T cells, B-cell-depleted T cells, or PBMCs provided the cDNA or gDNA that served as material.

V gave up 0 bases and J gave up 2 bases; unmatched junction bases: 9. The CDR3 has 18 residues. Germline V CDR1 and CDR2: LGHNA, YSLEER. The sample taken for sequencing was peripheral blood. The chain joins TRBV4-3 to TRBJ2-1; TRBD1 matches 8 bases. The clonotype comes from a woman aged 70-85 years with COVID-19, enrolled during active disease. The CDR3 DNA is TGCGCCAGCAGCCAAGATACCCTCCCAGGGGGCCCCTACAATGAGCAGTTCTTC. It specifies CASSQDTLPGGPYNEQFF.